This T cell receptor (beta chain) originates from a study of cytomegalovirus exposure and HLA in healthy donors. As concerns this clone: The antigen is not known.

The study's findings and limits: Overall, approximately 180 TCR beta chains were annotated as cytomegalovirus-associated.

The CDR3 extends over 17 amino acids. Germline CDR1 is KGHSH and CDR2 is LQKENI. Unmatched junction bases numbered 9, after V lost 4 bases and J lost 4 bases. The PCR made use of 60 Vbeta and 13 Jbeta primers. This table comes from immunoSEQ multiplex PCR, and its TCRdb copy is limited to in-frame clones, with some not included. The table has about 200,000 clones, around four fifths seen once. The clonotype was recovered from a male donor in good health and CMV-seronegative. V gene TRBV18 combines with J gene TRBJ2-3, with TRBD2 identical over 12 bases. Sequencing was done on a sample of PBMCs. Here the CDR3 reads CASSQIPTSGRSDTQYF. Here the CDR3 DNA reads TGTGCCAGCTCACAAATCCCGACTAGCGGGAGATCAGATACGCAGTATTTT. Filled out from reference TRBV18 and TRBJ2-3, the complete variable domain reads NAGVMQNPRHLVRRRGQEARLRCSPMKGHSHVYWYRQLPEEGLKFMVYLQKENIIDESGMPKERFSAEFPKEGPSILRIQQVVRGDSAAYFCASSQIPTSGRSDTQYFGPGTRLTVL.